A selection of T cell receptor beta chains follows, all from one sample in a study of blood T cell repertoires in COVID-19. The data were produced by immunoSEQ multiplex PCR, yet TCRdb's version contains in-frame clones alone and is incomplete. Here the sample spans approximately 170,000 clones, around 85% being singletons. Input material: peripheral blood. The source is a man in his 60s with active or convalescent COVID-19. Both conserved end residues are part of each CDR3. D genes are given only for firm matches. Where a row states a size, it is once, few, many or the class of an expanded clone; other rows omit it.

CDR3nt | CDR3aa | abundance | v_gene | d_gene | j_gene
TGTGCCAGCAGTCGGACGGCAGGGCCTAGAGGCTACACCTTC | CASSRTAGPRGYTF | NA | TRBV7-9 | NA | TRBJ1-2
TGTGCCAGCAGTGGACAGGCTAATGAAAAACTGTTTTTT | CASSGQANEKLFF | NA | TRBV12-3/TRBV12-4 | TRBD1 | TRBJ1-4
TGTGCCAGCAGCTTCAGTAAGAGGACAGATACGCAGTATTTT | CASSFSKRTDTQYF | few | TRBV11-2 | NA | TRBJ2-3
TGTGCCGCACAGGCCACAGATACGCAGTATTTT | CAAQATDTQYF | once | TRBV10-3 | NA | TRBJ2-3
TGCAGCGTTTCTAGTGGGGACAGTCCAAATGAGCAGTTCTTC | CSVSSGDSPNEQFF | NA | TRBV29-1 | TRBD1 | TRBJ2-1
TGTGCCAGCAGTGCGACAGGGGAGTATGGCTACACCTTC | CASSATGEYGYTF | NA | TRBV6-2/TRBV6-3 | TRBD1 | TRBJ1-2
TGCGCCGCAGGGACAGGGGCCGGGAACACTGAAGCTTTCTTT | CAAGTGAGNTEAFF | NA | TRBV10-3 | TRBD1 | TRBJ1-1
TGCGCCAGCAGCCCGGACATTGAAGAGACCCAGTACTTC | CASSPDIEETQYF | NA | TRBV4-1 | NA | TRBJ2-5
TGCGCCAGCAGCTTGAGCGACAGGGGCTCTGGAAACACCATATATTTT | CASSLSDRGSGNTIYF | NA | TRBV5-1 | TRBD1 | TRBJ1-3
TGCAGCGTTGCGCGGGGTTCCTACGAGCAGTACTTC | CSVARGSYEQYF | NA | TRBV29-1 | NA | TRBJ2-7
TGTGCCAGCAGCTTGCTATTGGCGGGAGAGCAGTTCTTC | CASSLLLAGEQFF | NA | TRBV5-6 | NA | TRBJ2-1
TGTGCCAGCACCAAACAGTACCAAGAGACCCAGTACTTC | CASTKQYQETQYF | once | TRBV6-5 | NA | TRBJ2-5
TGTGCCAGCTCAACGGGGTACGAGCAGTACTTC | CASSTGYEQYF | NA | TRBV19 | NA | TRBJ2-7
TGTGCCAGCAGTTTACGGCCAGGGCTCGGAAACACCATATATTTT | CASSLRPGLGNTIYF | NA | TRBV27 | NA | TRBJ1-3
TGTGCCAGCAGCATTAGCGGGGGGGCCCATGAGCAGTTCTTC | CASSISGGAHEQFF | NA | TRBV11-3 | TRBD2 | TRBJ2-1
TGTGCCAGCAGCGAGACAGCAACTAATGAAAAACTGTTTTTT | CASSETATNEKLFF | NA | TRBV9 | NA | TRBJ1-4
TGTGCCAGCAGTGGGGCGGTTCTCAGCTCTGGGGCCAACGTCCTGACTTTC | CASSGAVLSSGANVLTF | NA | TRBV28 | NA | TRBJ2-6
TGTGCCAGCACTCGAGGATCAGCGGGGGACTACGAGCAGTACTTC | CASTRGSAGDYEQYF | NA | TRBV6-5 | TRBD2 | TRBJ2-7
TGCGCCAGCATCACCCGGGACAGGGAGGGGGAGACCCAGTACTTC | CASITRDREGETQYF | NA | TRBV5-1 | TRBD1 | TRBJ2-5
TGTGCCAGCAAGACAGACCGGGACAGACCCTACGAGCAGTACTTC | CASKTDRDRPYEQYF | NA | TRBV2 | TRBD1 | TRBJ2-7
TGTGCCAGCAGCTTGGGCCGGGGAACTAATAATTCACCCCTCCACTTT | CASSLGRGTNNSPLHF | NA | TRBV5-8 | NA | TRBJ1-6
TGTGCTAGCAGCCCCGGACTATTTAGCACAGATACGCAGTATTTT | CASSPGLFSTDTQYF | NA | TRBV7-7 | NA | TRBJ2-3
TGCGCCAGCAGCCCGGAGGGGACAGGTCCCGCGGAACTGTTTTTT | CASSPEGTGPAELFF | NA | TRBV5-1 | TRBD1 | TRBJ1-4
TGCGCCAGCAGCACAACAGGGATTGGAAATGAAAAACTGTTTTTT | CASSTTGIGNEKLFF | NA | TRBV5-1 | NA | TRBJ1-4
TGTGCCGGGCCGGATAGTAGTGGCTACAATGAGCAGTTCTTC | CAGPDSSGYNEQFF | few | TRBV6-5 | NA | TRBJ2-1
TGCAGTGTCGGCGGCCTCAATGAGCAGTTCTTC | CSVGGLNEQFF | NA | TRBV20-1 | NA | TRBJ2-1
TGTGCCAGCTCAGGGAAATTCTACGAGCAGTACTTC | CASSGKFYEQYF | NA | TRBV28 | NA | TRBJ2-7
TGTGCCAGCTGCTCGGGACAGGGCTTTAGCGAGCAGTACTTC | CASCSGQGFSEQYF | NA | TRBV6-5 | TRBD1 | TRBJ2-7
TGCGCCAGCATCCCCCGGCAGGGACAGGATGCTCAAGAGACCCAGTACTTC | CASIPRQGQDAQETQYF | once | TRBV10-2 | TRBD1 | TRBJ2-5
TGTGCCAGCAGTCGTACCGGGACAGATGGCTACACCTTC | CASSRTGTDGYTF | few | TRBV28 | TRBD1 | TRBJ1-2
TGTGCCACCAGTGATCAAAGGGGACTACAAGTGGCCAATGAGCAGTTCTTC | CATSDQRGLQVANEQFF | few | TRBV24-1 | TRBD2 | TRBJ2-1
TGTGCCAGCAGTGAAAGGGGGAATTGGGGGTCTGGAAACACCATATATTTT | CASSERGNWGSGNTIYF | NA | TRBV6-1 | NA | TRBJ1-3
TGTGCCAGTAGAGGGACAGGGACTAACTATGGCTACACCTTC | CASRGTGTNYGYTF | NA | TRBV19 | TRBD1 | TRBJ1-2
TGTGCCAGCAGCGTCGGACAGGGAAACTATGGCTACACCTTC | CASSVGQGNYGYTF | NA | TRBV9 | TRBD1 | TRBJ1-2
TGCAGCGTTGGGGCTAGCGCAGTCCCAGATACGCAGTATTTT | CSVGASAVPDTQYF | NA | TRBV29-1 | NA | TRBJ2-3
TGTGCCAGCAGAACTACAGGGGTAAATTCACCCCTCCACTTT | CASRTTGVNSPLHF | once | TRBV5-6 | TRBD1 | TRBJ1-6
TGCGCCAGCAGCCCCTGGACAGAATTGAACACTGAAGCTTTCTTT | CASSPWTELNTEAFF | NA | TRBV5-1 | NA | TRBJ1-1
TGTGCCAGCTCACCACTCACAGCCAGCTCCTATAATTCACCCCTCCACTTT | CASSPLTASSYNSPLHF | NA | TRBV18 | NA | TRBJ1-6
TGTGCCAGCAGTGAAGGGGCGGGGGGACATGGCTACACCTTC | CASSEGAGGHGYTF | NA | TRBV2 | NA | TRBJ1-2
TGTGCCAGCAGGTTGGACTTCTCTAGCACAGATACGCAGTATTTT | CASRLDFSSTDTQYF | NA | TRBV5-4 | NA | TRBJ2-3
TGTGCCATCAGTGAGTCGTATAACTACGAGCAGTACTTC | CAISESYNYEQYF | NA | TRBV10-3 | NA | TRBJ2-7